The text below deals with one TCR beta chain. Its antigen is not known. V was pared by 5 bases and J by 7 bases, with 15 bases of the junction left unmatched. The germline V gene has CDR1 SGHVS and CDR2 FQNEAQ. The CDR3 has 16 amino acids. The data were obtained in a study of T cell responses to AZD1222 COVID-19 vaccine. Study-wide results and caveats: Seropositive AZD1222 recipients at baseline numbered only five or six.

Method: immunoSEQ multiplex PCR; TCRdb's copy keeps in-frame clones and lacks some. This sample has about 170,000 clones, with more than 80% found just once. The sample here was peripheral blood, taken on day 0 of AZD1222 vaccination. This sequence joins TRBV7-8 and TRBJ1-2; TRBD1 matches at 8 bases. The sequence was obtained from an adult in good health. The CDR3 DNA reads TGTGCCAGCAGCCCCCCGGGACAGGAAGACGTTGGTGGCTACACCTTC. This translates into CASSPPGQEDVGGYTF.